The T cell receptor beta chain described here comes from a study of blood T cell repertoires in COVID-19. Study summary: Researchers got acute and convalescent COVID-19 samples from the United States, Italy and Spain. PBMCs, B-cell-depleted T cells, or T cells were the source of the cDNA or gDNA that made up the material.

This CDR3 is 16 amino acids long. V lost 7 bases and J lost 4; bases outside the gene matches: 13. CDR1 is MNHNY, CDR2 SVGAGI, per germline (reference sequence). Sequencing was performed with immunoSEQ multiplex PCR; in TCRdb, only in-frame clones are kept and a portion is missing. The sample has 64,000 or so clones; around 80% are singletons. This TCR was recovered from a human donor in a cohort sampled during active COVID-19. This chain joins TRBV6-6 and TRBJ2-7; 10 nucleotides agree with TRBD1. Sample: peripheral blood. The CDR3 DNA reads TGTGCCAGCACTAACTCCGTTGGGACAGGGGTATACGAGCAGTACTTC. It specifies CASTNSVGTGVYEQYF.